This TCR beta chain was retrieved from a study of blood T cells in healthy people across ages. Study-level results: The long-lived group displayed more naive CD4+ cells, plus higher diversity, than the aged donors did.

Through a sample-barcoded 5' primer and a J-beta primer mix, a second PCR was run for roughly 7 to 11 cycles. Using its own MiXCR run on the 5' RACE reads, TCRdb lists one record per CDR3 protein. The repertoire has 700,000 or so distinct CDR3 sequences, about 43% of them found once; the top ten carry 25% to 30%. V lost 5 bases, J lost 3 bases, and 13 bases stayed unmatched. The length of the CDR3 is 17 residues. Germline values: CDR1 ENHRY, CDR2 SYGVKD. A note on this clonotype: The antigen is undetermined.

The chain has TRBV10-3 and TRBJ2-3, with 8 nucleotides matching TRBD1. This sequence originates from a man older than 75 in good health. What was sequenced was blood. The CDR3 bases are TGTGCCATCAGTCGCCAAACCGACAGGGGTATTACAGATACGCAGTATTTT. Its protein is CAISRQTDRGITDTQYF.